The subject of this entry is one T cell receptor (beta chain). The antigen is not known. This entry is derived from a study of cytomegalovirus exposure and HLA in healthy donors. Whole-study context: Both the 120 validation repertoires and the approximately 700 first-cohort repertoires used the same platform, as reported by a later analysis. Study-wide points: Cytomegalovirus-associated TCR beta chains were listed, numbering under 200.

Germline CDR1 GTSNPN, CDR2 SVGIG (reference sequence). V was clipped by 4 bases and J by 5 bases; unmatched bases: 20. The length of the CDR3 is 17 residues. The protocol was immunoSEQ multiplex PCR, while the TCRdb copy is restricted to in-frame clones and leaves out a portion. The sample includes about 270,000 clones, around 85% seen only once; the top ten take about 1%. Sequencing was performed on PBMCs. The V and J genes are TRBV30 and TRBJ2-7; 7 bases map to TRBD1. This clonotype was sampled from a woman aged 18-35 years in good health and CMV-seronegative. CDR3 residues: CAWTRPGQIIPRHEQYF. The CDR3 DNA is TGTGCCTGGACTCGGCCGGGACAGATTATCCCCCGCCACGAGCAGTACTTC.